The 8 T cell receptor beta chains reported below all come from one sample, sequenced in a study of cytomegalovirus exposure and HLA in healthy donors (dated by TCRdb to the late 2010s). Receptors were amplified or captured by the immunoSEQ multiplex PCR assay. The multiplex PCR relied on a mix of 60 forward primers for TCR Vbeta segments and 13 reverse primers for TCR Jbeta segments. TCRdb re-hosts the immuneACCESS table, in-frame sequences only. Its copies lack some clones; in the studies checked, an unresolved V gene accounts for under half of them, and the cause for the rest is not known. A total of approximately 100,000 clones appear in this sample, 75% to 90% of them only once. The top ten clonotypes cover approximately 4% of the sample. Sequencing was carried out using PBMCs. Receptor source: a man aged 25-40 years in good health and CMV-seronegative.

The rearrangement links TRBV5-1 to TRBJ2-3; D perhaps matches TRBD1 (6 bases). There are 15 residues in the CDR3. CDR1 is SGHRS and CDR2 is YFSETQ in the germline V gene. V lost 3 bases to trimming and J lost 4 bases, with 15 bases between them. CDR3 bases: TGCGCCAGCAGCTGGGGGCAGGGTCTGGCAGATACGCAGTATTTT. Its protein is CASSWGQGLADTQYF. Full variable domain (rest looked up from reference TRBV5-1 and TRBJ2-3): KAGVTQTPRYLIKTRGQQVTLSCSPISGHRSVSWYQQTPGQGLQFLFEYFSETQRNKGNFPGRFSGRQFSNSRSEMNVSTLELGDSALYLCASSWGQGLADTQYFGPGTRLTVL.

CDR3 sequence: CASSLALGNSPLHF. Written as DNA, the CDR3 is TGTGCCAGCAGCTTAGCGCTCGGGAACTCACCCCTCCACTTT. This rearrangement joins TRBV7-6 to TRBJ1-6; no definite D call. Germline CDR1 and CDR2: SGHVS and FNYEAQ. Trimming removed 0 bases from V and 10 bases from J, with 10 bases in between. The CDR3 runs 14 residues.

V gene TRBV4-1 combines with J gene TRBJ2-5; 7 bases line up with TRBD2. The CDR3 is 14 residues long. Germline V gene sequence: CDR1 MGHRA, CDR2 YSYEKL. V dropped 6 bases and J dropped 5; count of bases not matched to a gene: 9. DNA of the CDR3: TGCGCCAGCAGTGTCTGGGGGGGACGGGAGACCCAGTACTTC. Protein sequence: CASSVWGGRETQYF.

The chain recombines TRBV7-9 with TRBJ2-3, with 9 bases that match TRBD2. The J segment lost 3 bases and the V segment lost 2 bases, leaving 6 bases of the junction unmatched. CDR3 length: 16 residues. The germline V gene has CDR1 SEHNR and CDR2 FQNEAQ (reference sequence). The DNA for the CDR3 is TGTGCCAGCAGCTTACCCCTTAGCGGGGGTACAGATACGCAGTATTTT. Its protein is CASSLPLSGGTDTQYF.

This sequence joins TRBV7-9 and TRBJ2-7; D is uncertain. CDR3 length: 15 amino acids. CDR1 is SEHNR, CDR2 FQNEAQ, per germline (reference sequence). V dropped 2 bases and J dropped 2 bases, with 13 bases sitting between them. The DNA of the CDR3 is TGTGCCAGCAGCTTAATGAGTATTGGTCCCTACGAGCAGTACTTC. It specifies CASSLMSIGPYEQYF.

The genes are TRBV5-4 and TRBJ2-4; D may be TRBD2 (6 bases). This CDR3 contains 16 residues. CDR1 is SGHNT and CDR2 is YYREEE in the germline V gene (reference sequence). Trimming removed 0 bases at V and 8 bases at J, with 18 bases between. CDR3 DNA: TGTGCCAGCAGCTTGGCCGGGCCTATCGGGGGAGACATTCAGTACTTC. Protein: CASSLAGPIGGDIQYF.

The chain recombines TRBV5-1 with TRBJ1-1; 10 bases agree with TRBD1. The V gene end was trimmed by 0 bases and the J gene end by 4 bases; junction bases not matched to a gene: 9. CDR1 and CDR2 from the germline V gene are SGHRS and YFSETQ. The CDR3 is 17 residues long. The CDR3 is CASSLASDRGRITEAFF. The CDR3 DNA sequence: TGCGCCAGCAGCTTGGCCTCGGACAGGGGGAGGATCACTGAAGCTTTCTTT. Combining the CDR3 with reference TRBV5-1 and TRBJ1-1 gives the whole variable domain KAGVTQTPRYLIKTRGQQVTLSCSPISGHRSVSWYQQTPGQGLQFLFEYFSETQRNKGNFPGRFSGRQFSNSRSEMNVSTLELGDSALYLCASSLASDRGRITEAFFGQGTRLTVV.

V is TRBV5-5 and J is TRBJ2-5; tentative D call: TRBD2 (5 bases). V was cut by 3 bases and J by 4 bases, with 13 bases left in between. This CDR3 comprises 14 residues. Germline values: CDR1 SGHKS, CDR2 YYEKEE (reference sequence). The CDR3 region is CASSSILVGETQYF. The CDR3 DNA sequence: TGTGCCAGCAGCTCCATACTAGTAGGAGAGACCCAGTACTTC. Supplemented by reference TRBV5-5 and TRBJ2-5, the full variable domain reads DAGVTQSPTHLIKTRGQQVTLRCSPISGHKSVSWYQQVLGQGPQFIFQYYEKEERGRGNFPDRFSARQFPNYSSELNVNALLLGDSALYLCASSSILVGETQYFGPGTRLLVL.